The 17 T cell receptor beta chains presented below share a single source sample, sequenced in a study of T cells in Graves' hyperthyroidism and ophthalmopathy. Amplification yielded TCR beta CDR3 regions, with RNA transcripts as the source. An initial round of RT-PCR targeting the TCR CDR3 relied on the HTBI primer set. TCRdb reprocessed the multiplex PCR reads via MiXCR and lists one record per CDR3 protein. The sample has around 400,000 distinct CDR3 sequences; approximately 13% are singletons. Sequencing used blood. The receptors here all came from a woman between 18 and 29 years old with Graves' hyperthyroidism.

The table lists this clonotype with many counts. The chain combines TRBV7-8 with TRBJ1-1; D unclear. Germline CDR1 reads SGHVS; CDR2 reads FQNEAQ. Trimming stripped 4 bases from V and 1 base from J, with 7 bases between. This CDR3 is built from 13 residues. The CDR3, as DNA: TGTGCCAGCAGCTCCTGGGAGAACACTGAAGCTTTCTTT. Encoded protein: CASSSWENTEAFF.

In its sample, this clonotype was seen many times. CDR3 DNA sequence: TGTGCCAGCAGCTTGAATTCCGATAGGACTGAAGCTTTCTTT. Encoded protein: CASSLNSDRTEAFF. This chain connects TRBV7-9 to TRBJ1-1, with unresolved D. The V gene lost 3 bases and the J gene lost 5 bases, with 13 bases spanning the gap. This CDR3 contains 14 residues. Germline V gene lookup returns CDR1 SEHNR and CDR2 FQNEAQ (reference sequence).

This clonotype was observed a few times. The chain has TRBV7-2 and TRBJ1-5, with TRBD1 matching 12 bases. Germline CDR1 reads SGHTA; CDR2 reads FQGNSA. The V segment lost 5 bases and the J segment 7 bases; nucleotides outside the gene matches: 6. The CDR3 has 15 residues. The CDR3 DNA reads as TGTGCCAGCAGCCCGGGACAGGGGGCCTGGCAGCCCCAGCATTTT. It translates to CASSPGQGAWQPQHF.

Ten or more counts support this clonotype. This chain links TRBV2 with TRBJ2-3; 9 bases line up with TRBD2. The V segment lost 6 bases and the J segment 4 bases; nucleotides outside the gene matches: 5. The CDR3 spans 14 residues. Germline loops: CDR1 SNHLY, CDR2 FYNNEI. For the CDR3, the DNA is TGTGCCAGCAGGGAGACTAGCGGAGCAGATACGCAGTATTTT. This encodes CASRETSGADTQYF.

This clonotype has ten or more counts. This sequence joins TRBV5-1 and TRBJ2-7; D is undetermined. From germline, CDR1 is SGHRS and CDR2 YFSETQ. V lost 4 bases to trimming and J lost 3 bases, with 20 bases between them. CDR3 size: 16 residues. The CDR3 DNA reads TGCGCCAGCAGCACTGGCCCGGAAAACTATAACTACGAGCAGTACTTC. Its protein product is CASSTGPENYNYEQYF.

This clonotype is large (0.1 to 1%) within its sample. The rearrangement links TRBV7-3 to TRBJ2-3; tentatively, D is TRBD1 or TRBD2 (5 bases each). The length of the CDR3 is 15 residues. Trimming shortened V by 4 bases and J by 5 bases, and 16 bases separated the two germline ends. Germline V gene data show CDR1 as SGHTA and CDR2 as FQGTGA. CDR3: CASSSSGTPGDTQYF. DNA for the CDR3: TGTGCCAGCAGCTCCTCCGGGACCCCGGGAGATACGCAGTATTTT. Full variable domain (remainder filled in from reference TRBV7-3 and TRBJ2-3): GAGVSQTPSNKVTEKGKYVELRCDPISGHTALYWYRQSLGQGPEFLIYFQGTGAADDSGLPNDRFFAVRPEGSVSTLKIQRTERGDSAVYLCASSSSGTPGDTQYFGPGTRLTVL.

This clonotype was seen many times. V is TRBV5-1 and J is TRBJ1-6; D is perhaps TRBD1 (5 bases). Per germline, CDR1 SGHRS and CDR2 YFSETQ. Trimming pared 0 bases from V and 6 bases from J, leaving 16 bases between. This CDR3 contains 17 residues. The chain's CDR3 is CASSLGGTDKFNSPLHF. CDR3 DNA: TGCGCCAGCAGCTTGGGTGGGACGGATAAATTTAATTCACCCCTCCACTTT. The variable domain in full, with the rest retrieved from reference TRBV5-1 and TRBJ1-6, is KAGVTQTPRYLIKTRGQQVTLSCSPISGHRSVSWYQQTPGQGLQFLFEYFSETQRNKGNFPGRFSGRQFSNSRSEMNVSTLELGDSALYLCASSLGGTDKFNSPLHFGNGTRLTVT.

The V and J genes are TRBV12-3 or TRBV12-4 and TRBJ1-5, with 11 positions matching TRBD1. V shed 5 bases, J shed 1 base, and the junction held 1 base outside the gene matches. The CDR3 has 15 amino acids. CDR3 in DNA: TGTGCCAGCAGTGGGACAGGGGGGAGCAATCAGCCCCAGCATTTT. This sequence encodes CASSGTGGSNQPQHF.

This clonotype occurred many times. The chain links TRBV29-1 to TRBJ2-1; 7 bases are shared with TRBD1. With V trimmed by 0 bases and J by 7 bases, 15 bases remained unmatched. The CDR3 loop spans 17 amino acids. Germline values: CDR1 SQVTM, CDR2 ANQGSEA. CDR3 sequence: CSVEDYRGVTRVNEQFF. For the CDR3, the DNA is TGCAGCGTTGAAGATTACAGGGGAGTTACGAGAGTGAATGAGCAGTTCTTC.

This clonotype was detected many times. The V and J genes are TRBV7-3 and TRBJ2-2; D is unclear. The length of the CDR3 is 14 residues. CDR1 is SGHTA, CDR2 FQGTGA, per germline. The V gene lost 5 bases and the J gene lost 1 base, with 8 bases spanning the gap. The CDR3 DNA reads as TGTGCCAGCAGCCCAACAAGGAACACCGGGGAGCTGTTTTTT. It specifies CASSPTRNTGELFF.

This clonotype showed up many times. The chain is built from TRBV2 and TRBJ1-1, with TRBD1 matching over 9 bases. This CDR3 spans 14 amino acids. V shed 6 bases, J shed 6 bases, and the junction held 8 bases outside the gene matches. Germline V lookup: CDR1 SNHLY, CDR2 FYNNEI. The CDR3 loop reads CASRGGTGTAEAFF. The CDR3 nucleotides are TGTGCCAGCAGGGGCGGGACAGGGACTGCTGAAGCTTTCTTT. Drawing the rest from reference TRBV2 and TRBJ1-1, the complete variable domain is EPEVTQTPSHQVTQMGQEVILRCVPISNHLYFYWYRQILGQKVEFLVSFYNNEISEKSEIFDDQFSVERPDGSNFTLKIRSTKLEDSAMYFCASRGGTGTAEAFFGQGTRLTVV.

This clonotype turned up a few times. The chain couples TRBV7-3 to TRBJ2-2; D unclear. Germline CDR1 and CDR2: SGHTA and FQGTGA. This CDR3 has 14 residues. V was shortened by 5 bases and J by 7 bases, with 14 bases between the two germline ends. The CDR3 coding sequence is TGTGCCAGCAGCGCAACAGAGTTTAGCGGGGAGCTGTTTTTT. Amino acids: CASSATEFSGELFF.

The chain couples TRBV27 to TRBJ1-4; 8 bases align to TRBD1. Germline V gene sequence: CDR1 MNHEY, CDR2 SMNVEV (reference sequence). This CDR3 comprises 14 residues. The trim removed 6 bases at V and 6 bases at J, leaving 6 bases unmatched. CDR3 region: CASSRPGQDEKLFF. In DNA, the CDR3 is TGTGCCAGCAGCCGACCGGGACAGGATGAAAAACTGTTTTTT.

This clonotype was counted a few times. One end of the junction does not line up with germline, which may come from a read error. The gene calls are TRBV4-1 and TRBJ2-7; maybe TRBD2 (7 bases). This CDR3 is built from 15 residues. CDR1 MGHRA and CDR2 YSYEKL come from the germline V gene. Written as DNA, the CDR3 is TGCGCCAGCGGCCAAGGTGGGGGGGCGACGAGGGAGCAGTACTTC. This translates into CASGQGGGATREQYF.

V is TRBV6-1 and J is TRBJ1-3; D may be TRBD1 (5 bases). The V gene's germline CDR1 is MNHNS and CDR2 SASEGT. V gave up 6 bases and J gave up 4 bases, with 28 bases separating them. The CDR3 has 19 amino acids. In DNA form, the CDR3 reads TGTGCCAGCAGAGAACCCAACCCGGGGGTCCTGGGGGTCGGAAACACCATATATTTT. The encoded protein is CASREPNPGVLGVGNTIYF.

This clonotype turned up a few times. The gene calls are TRBV7-2 and TRBJ1-4, with D unclear. Germline V gives CDR1 SGHTA, CDR2 FQGNSA. The CDR3 has 13 residues. The ends were cut back, 5 bases at V and 8 bases at J, with 12 bases in the middle. CDR3 loop: CASSQPLDEKLFF. The CDR3 bases are TGTGCCAGCAGCCAGCCCCTGGACGAAAAACTGTTTTTT. Together with reference TRBV7-2 and TRBJ1-4, the CDR3 gives the full variable domain: GAGVSQSPSNKVTEKGKDVELRCDPISGHTALYWYRQSLGQGLEFLIYFQGNSAPDKSGLPSDRFSAERTGGSVSTLTIQRTQQEDSAVYLCASSQPLDEKLFFGSGTQLSVL.

The rearrangement joins TRBV7-9 to TRBJ1-1, with D maybe TRBD1 (6 bases). The V gene's germline CDR1 is SEHNR and CDR2 FQNEAQ (reference sequence). Trimming took 6 bases from V and 7 from J, leaving 12 bases between them. The CDR3 has 12 residues. CDR3 DNA sequence: TGTGCCAGCAGGGATGTACAGGGTGAAGCTTTCTTT. It yields the protein CASRDVQGEAFF.